This T cell receptor beta chain came from a study of T cells in localized non-small cell lung cancer. The method was immunoSEQ multiplex PCR; TCRdb's version includes in-frame clones alone and lacks a portion of them. The repertoire has roughly 72,000 clones, 86% of them found once; the top ten carry less than 25%. J lost 3 bases, V lost 7 bases, and 8 bases had no gene match. The CDR3 totals 14 residues. Germline V gene lookup returns CDR1 WNHNN and CDR2 SYGVQD (reference sequence). The origin of this receptor is a male donor at least 60 years old with stage III squamous cell lung carcinoma. V and J are TRBV10-1 and TRBJ1-2; TRBD1 matches at 7 bases. The starting material was peripheral blood, obtained before any cancer treatment. DNA for the CDR3: TGCGCCAGCACATTTCAGGGGGGTGACTATGGCTACACCTTC. Translated: CASTFQGGDYGYTF.